This T cell receptor beta chain came from a study of low-dose radiotherapy and immunotherapy resistance in tumors. Study-level information: For Cohort 1, fractions of 0.5 Gy were given every 2 weeks, reaching 6.5 Gy overall. It was 1 Gy per fraction every two weeks that Cohort 2 received, adding up to 13 Gy over 26 weeks.

Per the germline V gene, CDR1 is MDHEN and CDR2 is SYDVKM. The CDR3 runs 15 residues. The trim removed 3 bases at V and 5 bases at J, leaving 9 bases unmatched. Low-dose radiotherapy and low-dose cyclophosphamide, together with aspirin, ipilimumab and nivolumab, were given to donors. Both TCRalpha and TCRbeta chains were reverse transcribed with V-gene-specific primers. With a V-primer adapter and a constant-region primer, TCRs were amplified for roughly 20 PCR cycles. Each CDR3 protein is one row after TCRdb ran MiXCR on the reads. The table shows 10,000 to 15,000 distinct CDR3 sequences, with around four fifths occurring only once.

This sequence joins TRBV28 and TRBJ1-2, with 7 nucleotides matching TRBD1. This clonotype was sampled from a human donor with advanced metastatic prostate, ovarian, gallbladder or colorectal cancer (not recorded which). This table probably holds off-target reads from a library built for another chain. In nucleotides, the CDR3 is TGTGCCAGCAGTTTCCCCAGGGGGTCTGGATATGGCTACACCTTC. It specifies CASSFPRGSGYGYTF.